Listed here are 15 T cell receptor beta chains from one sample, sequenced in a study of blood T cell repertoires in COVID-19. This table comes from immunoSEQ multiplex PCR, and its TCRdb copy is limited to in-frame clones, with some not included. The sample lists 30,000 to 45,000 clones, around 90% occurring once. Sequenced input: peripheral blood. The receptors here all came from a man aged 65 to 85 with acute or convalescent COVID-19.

The CDR3 bases are TGTGCCAGCAGCTTATATAGCGGGACCTACACCGGGGAGCTGTTTTTT. It specifies CASSLYSGTYTGELFF. The chain combines TRBV7-6 with TRBJ2-2; 8 bases agree with TRBD2. The CDR3 sequence is 16 residues long. Losses at the gene ends were 2 bases for V and 3 bases for J; bases not matched to a gene: 5. Germline V gene lookup returns CDR1 SGHVS and CDR2 FNYEAQ.

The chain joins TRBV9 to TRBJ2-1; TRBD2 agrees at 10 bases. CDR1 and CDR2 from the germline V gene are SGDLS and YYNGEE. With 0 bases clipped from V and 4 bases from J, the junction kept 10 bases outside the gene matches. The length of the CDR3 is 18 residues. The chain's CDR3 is CASSVGASGRDFYNEQFF. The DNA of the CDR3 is TGTGCCAGCAGCGTAGGGGCCAGCGGGAGGGACTTTTACAATGAGCAGTTCTTC.

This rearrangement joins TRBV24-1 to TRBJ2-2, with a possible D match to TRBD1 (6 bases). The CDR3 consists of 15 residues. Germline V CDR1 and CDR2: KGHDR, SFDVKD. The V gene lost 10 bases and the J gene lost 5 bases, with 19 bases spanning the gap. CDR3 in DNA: TGTGCCACACTTTCTAATACAGGGTCGACCGGGGAGCTGTTTTTT. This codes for CATLSNTGSTGELFF.

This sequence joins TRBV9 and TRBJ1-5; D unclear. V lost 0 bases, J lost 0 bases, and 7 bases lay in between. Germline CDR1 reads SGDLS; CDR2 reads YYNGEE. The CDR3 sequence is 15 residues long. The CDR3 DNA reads TGTGCCAGCAGCGTAGGTTCCGGTAGCAATCAGCCCCAGCATTTT. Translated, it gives CASSVGSGSNQPQHF. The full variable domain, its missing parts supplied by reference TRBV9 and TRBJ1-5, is DSGVTQTPKHLITATGQRVTLRCSPRSGDLSVYWYQQSLDQGLQFLIQYYNGEERAKGNILERFSAQQFPDLHSELNLSSLELGDSALYFCASSVGSGSNQPQHFGDGTRLSIL.

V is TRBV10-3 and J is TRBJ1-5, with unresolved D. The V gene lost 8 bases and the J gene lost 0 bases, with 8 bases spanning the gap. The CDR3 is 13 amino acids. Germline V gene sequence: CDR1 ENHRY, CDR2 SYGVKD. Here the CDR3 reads CAIATGSNQPQHF. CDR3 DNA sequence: TGTGCCATCGCGACGGGTAGCAATCAGCCCCAGCATTTT.

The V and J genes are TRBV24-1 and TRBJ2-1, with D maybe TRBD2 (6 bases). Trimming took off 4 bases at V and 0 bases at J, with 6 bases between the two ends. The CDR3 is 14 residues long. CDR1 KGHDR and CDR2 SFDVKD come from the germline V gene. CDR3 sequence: CATSEGGSYNEQFF. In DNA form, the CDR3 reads TGTGCCACCAGTGAGGGAGGCTCCTACAATGAGCAGTTCTTC.

CDR3 region: CASSPGHRGWFSDTQYF. The DNA of the CDR3 is TGTGCCAGCAGCCCAGGGCACAGGGGCTGGTTCTCAGATACGCAGTATTTT. The V call is TRBV9, the J call TRBJ2-3; the match to TRBD1 covers 7 bases. This CDR3 is built from 17 residues. After removal of 4 bases from V and 4 bases from J, the junction contained 15 bases not matched to a gene. Germline assignment: CDR1 SGDLS and CDR2 YYNGEE. Supplemented by reference TRBV9 and TRBJ2-3, the full variable domain reads DSGVTQTPKHLITATGQRVTLRCSPRSGDLSVYWYQQSLDQGLQFLIQYYNGEERAKGNILERFSAQQFPDLHSELNLSSLELGDSALYFCASSPGHRGWFSDTQYFGPGTRLTVL.

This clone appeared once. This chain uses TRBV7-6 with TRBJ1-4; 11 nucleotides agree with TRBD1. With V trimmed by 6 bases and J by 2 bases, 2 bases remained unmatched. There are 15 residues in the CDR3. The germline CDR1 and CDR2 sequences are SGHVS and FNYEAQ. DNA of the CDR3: TGTGCCAGCAGTTGGACAGGGGGCACTAATGAAAAACTGTTTTTT. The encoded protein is CASSWTGGTNEKLFF.

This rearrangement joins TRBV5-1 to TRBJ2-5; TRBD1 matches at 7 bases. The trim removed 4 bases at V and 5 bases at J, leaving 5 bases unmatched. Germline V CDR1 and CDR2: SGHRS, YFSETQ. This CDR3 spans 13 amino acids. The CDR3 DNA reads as TGCGCCAGCAGCCAGGGGGTCGCGGAGACCCAGTACTTC. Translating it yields CASSQGVAETQYF.

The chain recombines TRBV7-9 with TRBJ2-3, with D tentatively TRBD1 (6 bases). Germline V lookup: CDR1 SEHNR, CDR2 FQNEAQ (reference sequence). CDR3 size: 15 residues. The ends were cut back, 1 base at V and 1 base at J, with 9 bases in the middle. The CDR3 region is CASSLGAGGTDTQYF. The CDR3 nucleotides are TGTGCCAGCAGCTTAGGGGCAGGGGGCACAGATACGCAGTATTTT.

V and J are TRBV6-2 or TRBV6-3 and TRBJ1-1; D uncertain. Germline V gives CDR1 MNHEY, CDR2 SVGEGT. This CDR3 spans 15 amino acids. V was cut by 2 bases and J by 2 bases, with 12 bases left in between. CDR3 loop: CASSYGAGGNTEAFF. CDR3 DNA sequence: TGTGCCAGCAGTTACGGTGCGGGCGGAAACACTGAAGCTTTCTTT.

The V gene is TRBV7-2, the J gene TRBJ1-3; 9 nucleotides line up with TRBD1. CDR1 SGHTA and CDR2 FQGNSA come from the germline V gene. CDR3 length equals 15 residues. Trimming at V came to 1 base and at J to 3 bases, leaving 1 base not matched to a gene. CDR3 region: CASSLETGGGNTIYF. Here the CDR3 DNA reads TGTGCCAGCAGCTTAGAGACAGGGGGTGGAAACACCATATATTTT.

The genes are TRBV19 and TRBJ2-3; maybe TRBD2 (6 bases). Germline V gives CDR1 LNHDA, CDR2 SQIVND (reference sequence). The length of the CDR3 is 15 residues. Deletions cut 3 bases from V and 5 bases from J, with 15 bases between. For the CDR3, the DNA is TGTGCCAGTAGTATTGGACTAAAACTGGGAGATACGCAGTATTTT. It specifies CASSIGLKLGDTQYF.

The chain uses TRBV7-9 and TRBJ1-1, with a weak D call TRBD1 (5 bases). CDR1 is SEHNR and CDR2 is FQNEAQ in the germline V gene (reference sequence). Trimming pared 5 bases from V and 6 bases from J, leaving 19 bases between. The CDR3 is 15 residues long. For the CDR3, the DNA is TGTGCCAGCAGCCCCGAGGGAGGGGTAATCCCTGAAGCTTTCTTT. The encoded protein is CASSPEGGVIPEAFF. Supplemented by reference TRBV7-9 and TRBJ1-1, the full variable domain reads DTGVSQNPRHKITKRGQNVTFRCDPISEHNRLYWYRQTLGQGPEFLTYFQNEAQLEKSRLLSDRFSAERPKGSFSTLEIQRTEQGDSAMYLCASSPEGGVIPEAFFGQGTRLTVV.

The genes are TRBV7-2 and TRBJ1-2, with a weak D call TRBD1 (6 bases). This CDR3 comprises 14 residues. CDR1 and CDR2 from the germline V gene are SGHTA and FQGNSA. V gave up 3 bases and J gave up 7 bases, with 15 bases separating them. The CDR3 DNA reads TGTGCCAGCAGCTTCTCACAGGGAACGAGTGGCTACACCTTC. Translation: CASSFSQGTSGYTF.